Here is one T cell receptor beta chain with its context. The data originate from a study of PD-1 blockade in mismatch repair-deficient tumors. The data were produced by immunoSEQ multiplex PCR, yet TCRdb's version contains in-frame clones alone and is incomplete. In the table there are more than 85,000 clones, approximately 83% of which are singletons. With 2 bases clipped from V and 1 base from J, the junction kept 3 bases outside the gene matches. The germline CDR1 and CDR2 sequences are ENHRY and SYGVKD. CDR3 length: 15 residues. The chain links TRBV10-3 to TRBJ2-7; 9 bases are shared with TRBD1. The origin of this receptor is an adult with mismatch repair-deficient cancer. Sequenced here: peripheral blood, sampled about eight months after starting pembrolizumab. The CDR3 region is CAISEKGQGSYEQYF. The CDR3 region has the DNA TGTGCCATCAGTGAGAAAGGACAGGGGTCCTACGAGCAGTACTTC.